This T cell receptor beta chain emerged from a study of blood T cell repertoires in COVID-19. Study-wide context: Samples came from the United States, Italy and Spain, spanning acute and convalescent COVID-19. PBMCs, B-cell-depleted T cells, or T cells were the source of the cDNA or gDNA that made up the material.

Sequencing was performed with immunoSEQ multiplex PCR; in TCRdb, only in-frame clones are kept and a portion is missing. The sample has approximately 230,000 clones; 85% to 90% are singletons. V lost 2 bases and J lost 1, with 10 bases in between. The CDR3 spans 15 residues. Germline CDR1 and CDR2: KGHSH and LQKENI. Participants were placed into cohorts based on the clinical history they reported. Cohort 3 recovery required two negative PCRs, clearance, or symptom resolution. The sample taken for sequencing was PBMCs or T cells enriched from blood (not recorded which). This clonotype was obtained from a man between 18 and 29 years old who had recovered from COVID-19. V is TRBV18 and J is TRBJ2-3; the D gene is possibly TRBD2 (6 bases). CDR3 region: CASSPGGIGTDTQYF. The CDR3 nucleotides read TGTGCCAGCTCACCAGGGGGGATCGGCACAGATACGCAGTATTTT.